The sequence of this T cell receptor (beta chain) was determined in a study of cytomegalovirus exposure and HLA in healthy donors. The PCR made use of 60 Vbeta and 13 Jbeta primers. TCRdb keeps only in-frame clones here, not all; method: immunoSEQ multiplex PCR. Of roughly 81,000 clones listed, 70% to 80% are singletons. V was trimmed by 0 bases and J by 9 bases, leaving 17 bases between them. There are 15 residues in the CDR3. CDR1 and CDR2 from the germline V gene are SGHDN and FVKESK. This chain joins TRBV14 and TRBJ1-1, with D uncertain. The TCR was taken from a young man in good health and CMV-seronegative. Sequencing was performed on PBMCs. The CDR3, as DNA: TGTGCCAGCAGCCAAGAAACCGGGAGGAAAGGTAAAGCTTTCTTT. Encoded protein: CASSQETGRKGKAFF.